Below, one T cell receptor beta chain is given with its context. There are a few counts of this clone. This clone's antigen is unknown. Base qualities are not at hand, and no much larger clone is one base apart. From cysteine to phenylalanine, the CDR3 is 15 amino acids long. The sequence is cut down to CDR3 DNA, 45 bases in frame from base 1. The germline V gene sets CDR1 to LGHNA and CDR2 to YSLEER. V loses 0 bases, J loses 5 bases, and the germline ends lie 14 bases apart. This sample stems from a study of tumor-infiltrating lymphocytes in localized non-small cell lung cancer (dated by TCRdb to the early 2020s). About the full investigation: The cohort covered several histologies, both smokers and never-smokers, and patients whose samples were collected after neoadjuvant chemotherapy. From each patient came resected tumor tissue plus uninvolved lung tissue from that same patient, and the uninvolved lung tissue was described as non-adjacent to the tumor. Alongside flow cytometry, multiplex immunofluorescence, RNA-seq, exome sequencing and proteomics, TCR sequencing was applied to the same patients as one of several integrated assays. The overall ICON cohort was composed of over a hundred surgical patients with localized non-small cell lung cancer whose tumors were resected. A total of about 59 patients were part of the paired comparison of immunoSEQ T-cell fraction between tumor and uninvolved lung.

The T-cell fraction in tumor and uninvolved lung tissue was obtained from TCR sequencing using the immunoSEQ assay. Turning to the authors' computational methods: For survival analysis, patients were divided into high (upper tertile) and low (lower two tertiles) T-cell fraction groups, which were compared by log-rank test. A signed-rank test was used to check for differences in T-cell fraction between paired tumor and uninvolved lung. Entries here come from immuneACCESS through TCRdb and include only in-frame sequences with V and J called. Some clones fail to appear in such tables; in the studies checked, an unresolved V gene covers under half of the shortfall, and the cause of the remainder is unknown. V and J calls and clone size are those listed in that table; D and trimming were worked out from the DNA. For this sample there are over 15,000 clones; about 48% appear just once. Approximately 15% of the sample comes from the top ten.

General conclusions and limits of the study: Because different pieces of the same tissue were used for different assays, technical variation could not be separated from intratumor heterogeneity. TCR-derived T-cell fraction did not differ between the flow cytometry-defined immunotypes IM1 (good prognosis) and IM2 (poor prognosis). Assay coverage differed among patients according to how much tissue was available, so only a subset of the cohort had TCR sequencing. Tumor T-cell fraction from TCR sequencing was not associated with recurrence-free survival (p = 0.61). In line with immunofluorescence CD3 counts, TCRbeta sequencing supported higher T cell infiltration in tumors compared with uninvolved lung tissue.

ICON enrollment began in the first half of 2016, and the last patient was enrolled in the second half of 2018. A subcohort of 76 patients provided fresh tumor and matched uninvolved tissue for in-depth immune analyses, with TCR sequencing among those analyses. TCR sequencing was performed on DNA isolated from bulk tissue, without cell sorting. The rearrangement combines TRBV4-3 with TRBJ2-7; TRBD1 could be the D gene, as 5 bases match. Sequences were obtained from lung tumor tissue. This sequence was found in a human donor with non-small cell lung cancer. The CDR3 in this case is CASSQDPGSGNEQYF. The nucleotides read TGCGCCAGCAGCCAAGATCCAGGTTCAGGGAACGAGCAGTACTTC.